Sequencing of this T cell receptor beta chain was carried out in a study of OX40 agonist ivuxolimab in advanced cancers. Overall study: Males comprised over 80% of the group, whose mean age was about 61 years (range roughly 23 to 90). Two patients with cutaneous melanoma and one with hepatocellular carcinoma, three in total, showed partial responses. Study-wide results and limits: With doses of 0.1 to 3.0 mg/kg, CD4+ and CD8+ blood T cells had undergone clonal expansion by week 6.

As for this clone: Antigen: not known.

Profiling relied on immunoSEQ multiplex PCR, and the TCRdb table lists in-frame clones only, not all of them. In the table there are under 95,000 clones, 89% of which are singletons. This receptor was taken from an adult with an advanced solid tumor such as melanoma, head and neck, liver or kidney cancer. Material: CD4+ or CD8+ T cells sorted from blood, obtained in a trial of the OX40 agonist ivuxolimab.

The CDR3 DNA sequence: TGTGCCAGCAGCCAAGCGGGAGTCCCTAATGAAAAACTGTTTTTT. Its translation is CASSQAGVPNEKLFF. The rearrangement uses TRBV14 and TRBJ1-4; no definite D call. This CDR3 has 15 residues. Germline CDR1 is SGHDN and CDR2 is FVKESK. The V end lost 1 base, the J end lost 3 bases, and 9 bases lay between the germline ends.